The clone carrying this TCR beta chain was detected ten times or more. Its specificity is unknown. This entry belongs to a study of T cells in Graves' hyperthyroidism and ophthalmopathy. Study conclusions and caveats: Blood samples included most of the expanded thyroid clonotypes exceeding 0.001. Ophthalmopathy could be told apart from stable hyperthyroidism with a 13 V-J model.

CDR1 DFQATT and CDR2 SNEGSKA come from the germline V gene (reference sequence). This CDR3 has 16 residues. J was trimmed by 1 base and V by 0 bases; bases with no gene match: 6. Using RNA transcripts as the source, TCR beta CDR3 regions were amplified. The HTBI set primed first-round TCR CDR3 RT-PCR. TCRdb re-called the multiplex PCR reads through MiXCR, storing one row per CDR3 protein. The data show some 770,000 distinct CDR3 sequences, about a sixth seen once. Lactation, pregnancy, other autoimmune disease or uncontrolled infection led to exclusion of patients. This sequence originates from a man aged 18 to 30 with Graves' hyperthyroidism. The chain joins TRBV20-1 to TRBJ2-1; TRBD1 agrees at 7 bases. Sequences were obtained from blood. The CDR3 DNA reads TGCAGTGCTAGAGACATGACAGGGACGTCCTACAATGAGCAGTTCTTC. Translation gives CSARDMTGTSYNEQFF.